The 16 T cell receptor beta chains presented below share a single source sample, sequenced in a study of cytomegalovirus exposure and HLA in healthy donors. The PCR contained 60 Vbeta and 13 Jbeta primers. The table came from immunoSEQ multiplex PCR; TCRdb's copy has only in-frame clones and leaves some out. Of hundreds of thousands of clones in the sample, about 80% were seen once. Sequencing used PBMCs. The receptors come from a woman aged 40 to 55 in good health and CMV-seronegative.

This chain links TRBV7-3 with TRBJ2-7; D is undetermined. There are 15 residues in the CDR3. V was pared by 2 bases and J by 7 bases, with 18 bases between. Per germline, CDR1 SGHTA and CDR2 FQGTGA. Written as DNA, the CDR3 is TGTGCCAGCAGCTTACAGGCAGGTCACGCCCGGGAGCAGTACTTC. This sequence encodes CASSLQAGHAREQYF.

The chain combines TRBV2 with TRBJ2-7, with D maybe TRBD1 (5 bases). Trimming stripped 1 base from V and 5 bases from J, with 21 bases between. Germline CDR1 and CDR2: SNHLY and FYNNEI. CDR3 length: 17 residues. The CDR3 region has the DNA TGTGCCAGCAGTGAAGAAACCCGGACATTTCCTCCCGACGAGCAGTACTTC. It is translated as CASSEETRTFPPDEQYF.

A remark on this clone: Other nucleotide sequences in the sample specify the same CDR3. This sequence joins TRBV9 and TRBJ1-1, with a tentative D call TRBD1 (5 bases). CDR1 and CDR2 (germline): SGDLS, YYNGEE. V was trimmed by 0 bases and J by 1 base, leaving 7 bases between them. The CDR3 loop spans 14 amino acids. CDR3 nucleotide sequence: TGTGCCAGCAGCGTAGGGGGCACGAACACTGAAGCTTTCTTT. Residues: CASSVGGTNTEAFF.

This chain joins TRBV29-1 and TRBJ2-1, with 8 bases that match TRBD2. V lost 7 bases to trimming and J lost 5 bases; unmatched junction nucleotides: 10. The CDR3 is 14 residues long. Germline V lookup: CDR1 SQVTM, CDR2 ANQGSEA. The CDR3 sequence is CSAELAGTNNEQFF. The CDR3, as DNA: TGCAGCGCCGAGTTAGCGGGGACTAACAATGAGCAGTTCTTC.

The chain couples TRBV6-5 to TRBJ2-7; D gene unclear. The CDR3 is 14 residues long. The V gene's germline CDR1 is MNHEY and CDR2 SVGAGI. Trimming removed 6 bases at V and 4 bases at J, with 16 bases between. In nucleotides, the CDR3 is TGTGCCAGCAGGAGCAGCTTGGGCTATTACGAGCAGTACTTC. It specifies CASRSSLGYYEQYF.

The chain links TRBV2 to TRBJ2-1, with TRBD1 matching 7 bases. Germline V gene sequence: CDR1 SNHLY, CDR2 FYNNEI. V shed 4 bases and J 5 bases; nucleotides not matched to a gene: 2. The CDR3 runs 13 residues. For the CDR3, the DNA is TGTGCCAGCAGTGTTCAGGGGGACAATGAGCAGTTCTTC. As protein: CASSVQGDNEQFF. The full variable domain, its missing parts supplied by reference TRBV2 and TRBJ2-1, is EPEVTQTPSHQVTQMGQEVILRCVPISNHLYFYWYRQILGQKVEFLVSFYNNEISEKSEIFDDQFSVERPDGSNFTLKIRSTKLEDSAMYFCASSVQGDNEQFFGPGTRLTVL.

This rearrangement joins TRBV7-7 to TRBJ2-2; 9 bases map to TRBD2. CDR1 is SSHAT, CDR2 FNYEAQ, per germline (reference sequence). The CDR3 has 11 amino acids. In DNA form, the CDR3 reads TGTGCTAGCGGGGGCCCCGGGGAGCTGTTTTTT. Translation: CASGGPGELFF. Filled out from reference TRBV7-7 and TRBJ2-2, the complete variable domain reads GAGVSQSPRYKVTKRGQDVTLRCDPISSHATLYWYQQALGQGPEFLTYFNYEAQPDKSGLPSDRFSAERPEGSISTLTIQRTEQRDSAMYRCASGGPGELFFGEGSRLTVL.

The chain couples TRBV7-9 to TRBJ2-3; maybe TRBD2 (6 bases). Germline assignment: CDR1 SEHNR and CDR2 FQNEAQ (reference sequence). This CDR3 contains 15 residues. The V gene lost 5 bases and the J gene lost 1 base, with 13 bases spanning the gap. The CDR3 nucleotides read TGTGCCAGCAGCAAACCCGCTAGCGGCACAGATACGCAGTATTTT. Its protein product is CASSKPASGTDTQYF.

The chain links TRBV5-1 to TRBJ2-5; TRBD2 is a possible D gene (5 bases). CDR3 size: 13 residues. The V gene's germline CDR1 is SGHRS and CDR2 YFSETQ. V dropped 4 bases and J dropped 3 bases, with 10 bases sitting between them. The DNA for the CDR3 is TGCGCCAGCAGCGCGGCCGGGAAAGAGACCCAGTACTTC. It is translated as CASSAAGKETQYF. Combining the CDR3 with reference TRBV5-1 and TRBJ2-5 gives the whole variable domain KAGVTQTPRYLIKTRGQQVTLSCSPISGHRSVSWYQQTPGQGLQFLFEYFSETQRNKGNFPGRFSGRQFSNSRSEMNVSTLELGDSALYLCASSAAGKETQYFGPGTRLLVL.

This chain joins TRBV6-5 and TRBJ1-1, with 9 bases lining up with TRBD1. In germline, CDR1 is MNHEY, CDR2 SVGAGI. V lost 6 bases to trimming and J lost 9 bases; unmatched junction nucleotides: 2. The length of the CDR3 is 11 residues. CDR3 nucleotides: TGTGCCAGCAGCACAGGGGGCAAAGCTTTCTTT. Translated, it gives CASSTGGKAFF.

V gene TRBV29-1 combines with J gene TRBJ1-2, with 10 bases lining up with TRBD1. The germline CDR1 and CDR2 sequences are SQVTM and ANQGSEA. This CDR3 is built from 15 residues. V shed 6 bases and J 4 bases; nucleotides not matched to a gene: 11. The CDR3 coding sequence is TGCAGCGTAGACCGACAGGGGGCGGGGGTCTATGGCTACACCTTC. Its translation is CSVDRQGAGVYGYTF. The full variable domain, its missing parts supplied by reference TRBV29-1 and TRBJ1-2, is SAVISQKPSRDICQRGTSLTIQCQVDSQVTMMFWYRQQPGQSLTLIATANQGSEATYESGFVIDKFPISRPNLTFSTLTVSNMSPEDSSIYLCSVDRQGAGVYGYTFGSGTRLTVV.

The rearrangement joins TRBV27 to TRBJ2-7, with 8 bases fitting TRBD2. After removal of 4 bases from V and 2 bases from J, the junction contained 4 bases not matched to a gene. This CDR3 contains 14 residues. Germline V gene data show CDR1 as MNHEY and CDR2 as SMNVEV (reference sequence). The CDR3 DNA sequence: TGTGCCAGCAGTTATGGGACTAGTACCTACGAGCAGTACTTC. Protein sequence: CASSYGTSTYEQYF.

In DNA, the CDR3 is TGTGCCAGCAGTGGGGATTATGGGGGACTCCTCCACTTT. It specifies CASSGDYGGLLHF. The chain combines TRBV25-1 with TRBJ1-6, with D maybe TRBD1 (5 bases). The CDR3 sequence is 13 residues long. Per germline, CDR1 MGHDK and CDR2 SYGVNS. V shed 4 bases and J shed 15 bases, with 16 bases lying between them.

This chain connects TRBV5-6 to TRBJ1-5; D is ambiguous. Germline values: CDR1 SGHDT, CDR2 YYEEEE. The CDR3 is 15 residues long. Trimming stripped 6 bases from V and 0 bases from J, with 13 bases between. CDR3 residues: CASNHSGVSNQPQHF. CDR3 nucleotide sequence: TGTGCCAGCAACCATTCCGGGGTTAGCAATCAGCCCCAGCATTTT.

The chain employs TRBV5-4 and TRBJ2-7, with unresolved D. V was clipped by 1 base and J by 3 bases, with 11 bases between them. This CDR3 spans 14 amino acids. The germline gives CDR1 SGHNT, CDR2 YYREEE (reference sequence). CDR3: CASSLSPGNYEQYF. The CDR3 bases are TGTGCCAGCAGCTTGTCGCCAGGAAACTACGAGCAGTACTTC.

This chain joins TRBV7-8 and TRBJ2-3, with D tentatively TRBD2 (5 bases). CDR3 length: 15 residues. V was cut by 6 bases and J by 0 bases, with 13 bases left in between. Germline V gives CDR1 SGHVS, CDR2 FQNEAQ. CDR3 bases: TGTGCCAGCAGGCCTGGACTTTACAGCACAGATACGCAGTATTTT. Amino acid sequence: CASRPGLYSTDTQYF.